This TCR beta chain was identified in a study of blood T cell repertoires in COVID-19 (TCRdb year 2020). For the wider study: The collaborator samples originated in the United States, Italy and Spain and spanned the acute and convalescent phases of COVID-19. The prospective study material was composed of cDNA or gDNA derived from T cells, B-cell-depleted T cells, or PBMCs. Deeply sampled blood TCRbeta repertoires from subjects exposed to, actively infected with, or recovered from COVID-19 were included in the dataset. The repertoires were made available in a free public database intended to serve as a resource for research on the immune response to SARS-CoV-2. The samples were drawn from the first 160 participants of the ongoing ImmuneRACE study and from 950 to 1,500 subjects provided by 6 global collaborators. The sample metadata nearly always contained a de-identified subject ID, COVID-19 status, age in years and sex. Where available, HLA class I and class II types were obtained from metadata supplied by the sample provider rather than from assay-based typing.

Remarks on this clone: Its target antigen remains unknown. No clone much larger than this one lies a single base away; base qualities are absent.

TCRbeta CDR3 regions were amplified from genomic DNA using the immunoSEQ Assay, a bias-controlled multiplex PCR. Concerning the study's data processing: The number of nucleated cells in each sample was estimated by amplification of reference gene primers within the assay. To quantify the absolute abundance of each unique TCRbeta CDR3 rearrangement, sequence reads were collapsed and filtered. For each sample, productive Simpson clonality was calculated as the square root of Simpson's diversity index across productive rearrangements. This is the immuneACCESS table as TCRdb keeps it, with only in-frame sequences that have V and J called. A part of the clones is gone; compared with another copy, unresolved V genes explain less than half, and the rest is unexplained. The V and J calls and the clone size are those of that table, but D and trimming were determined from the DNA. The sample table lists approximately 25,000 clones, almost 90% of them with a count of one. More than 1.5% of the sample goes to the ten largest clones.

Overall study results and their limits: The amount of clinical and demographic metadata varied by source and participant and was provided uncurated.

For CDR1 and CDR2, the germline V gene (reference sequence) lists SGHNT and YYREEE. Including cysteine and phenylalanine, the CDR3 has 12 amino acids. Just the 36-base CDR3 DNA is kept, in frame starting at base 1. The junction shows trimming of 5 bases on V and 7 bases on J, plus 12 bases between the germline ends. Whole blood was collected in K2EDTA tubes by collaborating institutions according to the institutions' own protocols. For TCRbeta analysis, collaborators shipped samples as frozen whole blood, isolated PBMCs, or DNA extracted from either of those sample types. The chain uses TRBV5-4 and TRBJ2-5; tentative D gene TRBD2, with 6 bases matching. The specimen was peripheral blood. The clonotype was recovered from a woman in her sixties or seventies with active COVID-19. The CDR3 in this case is CASSLTGGTQYF. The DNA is TGTGCCAGCAGTTTGACCGGGGGGACCCAGTACTTC.